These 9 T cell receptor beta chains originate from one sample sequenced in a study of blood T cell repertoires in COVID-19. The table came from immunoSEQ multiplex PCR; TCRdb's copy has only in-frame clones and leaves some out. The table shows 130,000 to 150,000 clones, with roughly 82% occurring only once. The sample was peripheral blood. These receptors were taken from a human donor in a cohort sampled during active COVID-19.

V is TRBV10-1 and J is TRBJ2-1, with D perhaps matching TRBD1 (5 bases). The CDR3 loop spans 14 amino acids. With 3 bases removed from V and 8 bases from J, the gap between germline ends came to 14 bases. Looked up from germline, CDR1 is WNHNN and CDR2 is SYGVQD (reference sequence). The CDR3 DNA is TGCGCCAGCAGTGACAGGGCCTACAATGATGAGCAGTTCTTC. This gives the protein CASSDRAYNDEQFF.

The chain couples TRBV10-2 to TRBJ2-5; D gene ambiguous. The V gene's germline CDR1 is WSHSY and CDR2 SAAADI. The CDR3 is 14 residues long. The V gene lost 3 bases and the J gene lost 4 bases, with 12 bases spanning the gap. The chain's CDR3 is CASSDNSRSETQYF. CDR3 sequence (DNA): TGCGCCAGCAGTGATAACTCGAGGTCAGAGACCCAGTACTTC.

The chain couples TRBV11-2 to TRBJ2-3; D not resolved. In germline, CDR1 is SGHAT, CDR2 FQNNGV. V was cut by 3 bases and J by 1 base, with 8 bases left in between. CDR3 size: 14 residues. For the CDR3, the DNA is TGTGCCAGCAGCTTTACAACAGGCACAGATACGCAGTATTTT. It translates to CASSFTTGTDTQYF.

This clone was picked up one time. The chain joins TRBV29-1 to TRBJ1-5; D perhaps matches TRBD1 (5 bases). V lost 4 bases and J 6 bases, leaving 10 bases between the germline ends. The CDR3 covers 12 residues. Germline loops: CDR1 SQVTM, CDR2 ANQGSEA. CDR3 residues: CSVGGGGQPQHF. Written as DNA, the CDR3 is TGCAGCGTTGGTGGGGGAGGTCAGCCCCAGCATTTT.

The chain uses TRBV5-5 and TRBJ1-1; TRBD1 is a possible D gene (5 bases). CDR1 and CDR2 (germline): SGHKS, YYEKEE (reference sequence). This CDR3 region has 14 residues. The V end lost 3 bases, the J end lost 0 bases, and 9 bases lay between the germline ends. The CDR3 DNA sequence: TGTGCCAGCAGCTGGGCAGGGTTGAACACTGAAGCTTTCTTT. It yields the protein CASSWAGLNTEAFF. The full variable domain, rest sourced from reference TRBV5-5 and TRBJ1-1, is DAGVTQSPTHLIKTRGQQVTLRCSPISGHKSVSWYQQVLGQGPQFIFQYYEKEERGRGNFPDRFSARQFPNYSSELNVNALLLGDSALYLCASSWAGLNTEAFFGQGTRLTVV.

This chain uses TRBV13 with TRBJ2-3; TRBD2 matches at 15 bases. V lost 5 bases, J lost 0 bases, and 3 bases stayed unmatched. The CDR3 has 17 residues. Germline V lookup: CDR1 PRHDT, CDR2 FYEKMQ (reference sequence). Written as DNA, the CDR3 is TGTGCCAGCAGCCTGGGACTAGCGGGGGGTAGCACAGATACGCAGTATTTT. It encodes CASSLGLAGGSTDTQYF.

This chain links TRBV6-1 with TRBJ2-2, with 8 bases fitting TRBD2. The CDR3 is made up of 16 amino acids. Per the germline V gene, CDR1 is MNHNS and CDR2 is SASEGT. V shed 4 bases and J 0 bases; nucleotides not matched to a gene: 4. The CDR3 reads CASSARTSSNTGELFF. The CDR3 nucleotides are TGTGCCAGCAGTGCCCGGACTAGCTCGAACACCGGGGAGCTGTTTTTT.

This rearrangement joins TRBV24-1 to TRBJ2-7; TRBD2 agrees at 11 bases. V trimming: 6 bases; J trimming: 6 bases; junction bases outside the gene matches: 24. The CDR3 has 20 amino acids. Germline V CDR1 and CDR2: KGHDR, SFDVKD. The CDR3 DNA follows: TGTGCCACCAGTATTAGGGCAAGGTTAGCGGGAGGGCCTCTTCGACGCGAGCAGTACGTC. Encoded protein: CATSIRARLAGGPLRREQYV.

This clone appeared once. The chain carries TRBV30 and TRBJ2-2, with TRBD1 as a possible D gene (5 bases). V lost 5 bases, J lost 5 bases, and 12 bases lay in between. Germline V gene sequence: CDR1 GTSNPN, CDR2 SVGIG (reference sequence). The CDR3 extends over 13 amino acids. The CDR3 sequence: CAWAFGATGELFF. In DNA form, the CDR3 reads TGTGCCTGGGCTTTTGGGGCTACCGGGGAGCTGTTTTTT.